One sample yielded the 31 T cell receptor beta chains listed below, sequenced in a study of a mutant IDH1 vaccine in newly diagnosed glioma. These receptors' antigens are unknown. Sample time point: week 11, during vaccination. The study gave 300 ug of mutant IDH1 20-mer peptide per vaccine dose, with topical imiquimod. The protocol was immunoSEQ multiplex PCR, while the TCRdb copy is restricted to in-frame clones and leaves out a portion. This table holds 34,000 or so clones, 78% found once. Sequenced material: PBMCs, taken from a glioma patient whose treatment included an IDH1 peptide vaccine. The receptor set was obtained from a man aged 25 to 40 with glioma.

This rearrangement joins TRBV7-9 to TRBJ2-3; maybe TRBD2 (5 bases). The V end lost 7 bases, the J end lost 4 bases, and 18 bases lay between the germline ends. The CDR3 covers 15 residues. CDR1 SEHNR and CDR2 FQNEAQ come from the germline V gene (reference sequence). In DNA, the CDR3 is TGTGCCAGCACCGAGGAGGCTGGGGATTCAGATACGCAGTATTTT. Its protein is CASTEEAGDSDTQYF.

J is TRBJ2-7 and V is TRBV14; 9 positions match TRBD2. Trimming cost V 0 bases and J 5 bases; bases outside gene matches: 5. This CDR3 spans 15 amino acids. CDR1 and CDR2 from the germline V gene are SGHDN and FVKESK. The CDR3 protein is CASSQERVAGDEQYF. The CDR3 DNA reads TGTGCCAGCAGCCAAGAGCGGGTAGCGGGAGACGAGCAGTACTTC.

The CDR3 loop is CASSDAGQVNEKLFF. The CDR3 nucleotides read TGTGCCAGCAGTGACGCGGGACAGGTTAATGAAAAACTGTTTTTT. The chain employs TRBV2 and TRBJ1-4, with TRBD1 identical over 8 bases. This CDR3 is 15 amino acids long. CDR1 and CDR2 from the germline V gene are SNHLY and FYNNEI. Trimming took 3 bases from V and 4 from J; bases not matched to a gene: 4.

The chain carries TRBV4-2 and TRBJ2-6; tentatively, D is TRBD1 (5 bases). The germline V and J ends were trimmed by 2 bases and 2 bases, with 7 bases remaining between them. The germline gives CDR1 LGHNA, CDR2 YNFKEQ. This CDR3 contains 15 residues. The CDR3 sequence is CASSQPGPGANVLTF. Written as DNA, the CDR3 is TGTGCCAGCAGCCAACCAGGGCCTGGGGCCAACGTCCTGACTTTC.

The chain has TRBV10-2 and TRBJ2-5; 10 bases are shared with TRBD1. With 6 bases clipped from V and 3 bases from J, the junction kept 1 base outside the gene matches. The CDR3 is 13 residues long. The germline CDR1 and CDR2 sequences are WSHSY and SAAADI. The CDR3 region is CASRGTGEETQYF. The CDR3 bases are TGCGCCAGCAGGGGGACAGGGGAAGAGACCCAGTACTTC.

This clone came up once. The chain carries TRBV2 and TRBJ1-2; D gene unclear. Germline CDR1 and CDR2: SNHLY and FYNNEI. CDR3 size: 12 residues. Trimming removed 3 bases from V and 4 bases from J, with 6 bases in between. Here the CDR3 DNA reads TGTGCCAGCAGTGATGATAGCTATGGCTACACCTTC. The encoded protein is CASSDDSYGYTF.

The rearrangement links TRBV6-5 to TRBJ2-6, with D hard to call. CDR1 is MNHEY, CDR2 SVGAGI, per germline. This CDR3 is built from 13 residues. V lost 8 bases and J 4 bases, leaving 9 bases between the germline ends. The DNA of the CDR3 is TGTGCCAGCCAGCCTCGGGGGGCCAACGTCCTGACTTTC. As protein: CASQPRGANVLTF.

V is TRBV27 and J is TRBJ1-2; D ambiguous. The CDR3 spans 14 residues. Germline CDR1 and CDR2: MNHEY and SMNVEV (reference sequence). The V end was cut by 2 bases, the J end by 2 bases, with 9 bases between. The chain's CDR3 is CASSLIGGNYGYTF. CDR3 DNA: TGTGCCAGCAGTTTAATCGGAGGGAACTATGGCTACACCTTC.

The chain uses TRBV27 and TRBJ2-2, with TRBD2 matching 13 bases. V trimming: 6 bases; J trimming: 4 bases; junction bases outside the gene matches: 8. This CDR3 comprises 17 residues. Germline V lookup: CDR1 MNHEY, CDR2 SMNVEV (reference sequence). In DNA form, the CDR3 reads TGTGCCAGCAGACGCCCGGGACTAGCGGGACCCACCGGGGAGCTGTTTTTT. Translated: CASRRPGLAGPTGELFF.

The rearrangement joins TRBV9 to TRBJ2-1; D may be TRBD2 (5 bases). V was clipped by 4 bases and J by 9 bases, with 23 bases between them. Germline CDR1 and CDR2: SGDLS and YYNGEE. CDR3 length: 16 residues. The CDR3 DNA is TGTGCCAGCAGCCCAAGGCCCCTACTAGAGACCGGTGAGCAGTTCTTC. Amino acids: CASSPRPLLETGEQFF.

The rearrangement uses TRBV4-1 and TRBJ2-7, with 9 bases aligning to TRBD1. The germline gives CDR1 MGHRA, CDR2 YSYEKL. J was trimmed by 4 bases and V by 1 base; bases with no gene match: 8. This CDR3 comprises 16 residues. CDR3 sequence: CASSQGQQGAMYEQYF. For the CDR3, the DNA is TGCGCCAGCAGCCAAGGCCAACAGGGGGCGATGTACGAGCAGTACTTC.

The table lists this clone with a count of one. The chain employs TRBV7-9 and TRBJ2-1; TRBD2 matches at 8 bases. CDR3 size: 18 residues. Germline assignment: CDR1 SEHNR and CDR2 FQNEAQ (reference sequence). With 0 bases clipped from V and 3 bases from J, the junction kept 10 bases outside the gene matches. In DNA form, the CDR3 reads TGTGCCAGCAGCTTAGCCGCGGGGGGACCTTCCAACTACAATGAGCAGTTCTTC. Translating it yields CASSLAAGGPSNYNEQFF.

The rearrangement joins TRBV6-5 to TRBJ2-6; D is possibly TRBD1 (6 bases). The V and J ends lost 5 bases and 0 bases respectively, with 8 bases between them. Germline-derived CDR1 and CDR2 are MNHEY and SVGAGI. CDR3 length: 15 amino acids. This CDR3 is CASSRGGSGANVLTF. The CDR3 region has the DNA TGTGCCAGCAGTCGAGGGGGCTCTGGGGCCAACGTCCTGACTTTC.

The genes are TRBV13 and TRBJ1-1; the D is unclear. This CDR3 has 15 amino acids. Germline V gene lookup returns CDR1 PRHDT and CDR2 FYEKMQ (reference sequence). The V gene lost 0 bases and the J gene lost 2 bases, with 10 bases spanning the gap. CDR3 in amino acids: CASSLGWTGNTEAFF. The CDR3, as DNA: TGTGCCAGCAGCTTAGGCTGGACGGGTAACACTGAAGCTTTCTTT.

The chain recombines TRBV6-1 with TRBJ2-1; D gene ambiguous. Per the germline V gene, CDR1 is MNHNS and CDR2 is SASEGT. The V gene lost 2 bases and the J gene lost 2 bases, with 13 bases spanning the gap. The CDR3 runs to 16 residues. CDR3 residues: CASSESARFPYNEQFF. The CDR3 region has the DNA TGTGCCAGCAGTGAATCGGCGCGATTTCCCTACAATGAGCAGTTCTTC.

This chain uses TRBV5-4 with TRBJ1-5; D call uncertain. The V end was cut by 2 bases, the J end by 2 bases, with 11 bases between. Germline V CDR1 and CDR2: SGHNT, YYREEE (reference sequence). The CDR3 covers 15 residues. The CDR3 loop is CASSFLEMRNQPQHF. The CDR3 DNA reads TGTGCCAGCAGCTTCCTCGAAATGCGCAATCAGCCCCAGCATTTT.

The gene calls are TRBV5-4 and TRBJ2-3; D is perhaps TRBD2 (6 bases). The V gene lost 1 base and the J gene lost 0 bases, with 9 bases spanning the gap. This CDR3 is built from 15 residues. CDR1 and CDR2 from the germline V gene are SGHNT and YYREEE (reference sequence). The CDR3 region is CASSLYAGSTDTQYF. CDR3 coding DNA: TGTGCCAGCAGCTTGTATGCGGGAAGCACAGATACGCAGTATTTT. Full variable domain (outside the CDR3, taken from reference TRBV5-4 and TRBJ2-3): ETGVTQSPTHLIKTRGQQVTLRCSSQSGHNTVSWYQQALGQGPQFIFQYYREEENGRGNFPPRFSGLQFPNYSSELNVNALELDDSALYLCASSLYAGSTDTQYFGPGTRLTVL.

This chain uses TRBV30 with TRBJ2-1; D is possibly TRBD1 (5 bases). The CDR3 covers 15 residues. The germline V gene has CDR1 GTSNPN and CDR2 SVGIG (reference sequence). V was trimmed by 0 bases and J by 8 bases, leaving 17 bases between them. The CDR3, as DNA: TGTGCCTGGAGTGTACAGGATCGCGAAGGGGATGAGCAGTTCTTC. It yields the protein CAWSVQDREGDEQFF.

The rearrangement joins TRBV7-9 to TRBJ2-2; no definite D call. CDR3 length: 13 amino acids. The ends were cut back, 2 bases at V and 6 bases at J, with 7 bases in the middle. Per germline, CDR1 SEHNR and CDR2 FQNEAQ (reference sequence). The CDR3 spells CASSLPLAGELFF. The CDR3 DNA follows: TGTGCCAGCAGCTTACCCCTAGCCGGGGAGCTGTTTTTT.

The gene calls are TRBV25-1 and TRBJ1-2; D not certain. Germline values: CDR1 MGHDK, CDR2 SYGVNS. This CDR3 has 16 amino acids. Trimming removed 3 bases at V and 3 bases at J, with 17 bases between. This CDR3 is CASSDHFQEEHYGYTF. CDR3 coding DNA: TGTGCCAGCAGTGACCATTTCCAGGAGGAGCACTATGGCTACACCTTC.

V gene TRBV19 combines with J gene TRBJ2-7; 15 nucleotides match TRBD2. Germline assignment: CDR1 LNHDA and CDR2 SQIVND (reference sequence). This CDR3 is built from 15 residues. V dropped 6 bases and J dropped 2; count of bases not matched to a gene: 2. The DNA of the CDR3 is TGTGCCAGTAGCGGACTAGCGGGAGGGCCCTACGAGCAGTACTTC. The encoded protein is CASSGLAGGPYEQYF.

V gene TRBV15 combines with J gene TRBJ2-7, with D possibly called TRBD1 or TRBD2 (5 bases each). The CDR3 consists of 16 residues. Trimming stripped 1 base from V and 2 bases from J, with 15 bases between. Per germline, CDR1 LNHNV and CDR2 YYDKDF (reference sequence). CDR3 bases: TGTGCCACCAGCAGAGTCGGACTCCGGGGCACCTACGAGCAGTACTTC. It translates to CATSRVGLRGTYEQYF.

The chain is built from TRBV6-1 and TRBJ1-1, with D perhaps matching TRBD1 (6 bases). The V end lost 4 bases, the J end lost 1 base, and 16 bases lay between the germline ends. Germline assignment: CDR1 MNHNS and CDR2 SASEGT. The CDR3 contains 16 residues. CDR3 coding DNA: TGTGCCAGCAGTGGATATTCGACAGGACCGAACACTGAAGCTTTCTTT. Amino acids: CASSGYSTGPNTEAFF.

The rearrangement joins TRBV10-1 to TRBJ2-1, with 7 bases identical to TRBD1. CDR3 size: 13 residues. V dropped 4 bases and J dropped 10; count of bases not matched to a gene: 7. CDR1 and CDR2 from the germline V gene are WNHNN and SYGVQD (reference sequence). The CDR3 DNA follows: TGCGCCAGCAGTGCCGCCTCAGGGGGAGAGCAGTTCTTC. Its protein product is CASSAASGGEQFF.

This clone was detected only a few times. This CDR3 is CASRRRGYEQYF. The CDR3 DNA sequence: TGTGCCAGCAGGAGGAGAGGGTACGAGCAGTACTTC. This chain uses TRBV27 with TRBJ2-7, with D perhaps TRBD2 (5 bases). The CDR3 has 12 amino acids. The germline V and J ends were trimmed by 6 bases and 4 bases, with 10 bases remaining between them. The germline CDR1 and CDR2 sequences are MNHEY and SMNVEV (reference sequence).

The V and J genes are TRBV19 and TRBJ1-6, with 7 bases aligning to TRBD1. Germline V gene lookup returns CDR1 LNHDA and CDR2 SQIVND (reference sequence). The CDR3 is 15 amino acids. The J segment lost 9 bases and the V segment lost 3 bases, leaving 8 bases of the junction unmatched. The CDR3 DNA is TGTGCCAGTAGTATTAAGGCCAGGGGGAGTTCACCCCTCCACTTT. Translating it yields CASSIKARGSSPLHF.

J is TRBJ2-7 and V is TRBV6-5; D is perhaps TRBD1 or TRBD2 (5 bases each). From germline, CDR1 is MNHEY and CDR2 SVGAGI. V was clipped by 7 bases and J by 3 bases, with 19 bases between them. CDR3 length: 15 residues. The CDR3 sequence is CASTHRVGRRYEQYF. The CDR3 coding sequence is TGTGCCAGCACCCACCGTGTGGGACGGCGCTACGAGCAGTACTTC.

The chain employs TRBV5-6 and TRBJ2-1, with D possibly being TRBD1 (5 bases). The germline V gene encodes CDR1 SGHDT and CDR2 YYEEEE. The CDR3 has 14 amino acids. The V and J ends lost 4 bases and 12 bases respectively, with 20 bases between them. Here the CDR3 DNA reads TGTGCCAGCAGCGTGAAAGGGGCCTCAAGTCGGCAGTTCTTC. Encoded protein: CASSVKGASSRQFF.

The genes are TRBV11-2 and TRBJ2-7; maybe TRBD1 (5 bases). Germline values: CDR1 SGHAT, CDR2 FQNNGV. This CDR3 has 15 residues. With 5 bases removed from V and 3 bases from J, the gap between germline ends came to 17 bases. The CDR3 DNA sequence: TGTGCCAGCAGCGTCGCGTGGGGCCCCGTCTACGAGCAGTACTTC. Translation: CASSVAWGPVYEQYF.

The sample holds one count of this clone. The J gene is TRBJ1-1, the V gene TRBV27; tentative D call: TRBD1 (6 bases). Germline V gives CDR1 MNHEY, CDR2 SMNVEV (reference sequence). Trimming cost V 5 bases and J 5 bases, with 9 bases left between them. This CDR3 comprises 12 residues. The CDR3 loop reads CASSPQGTEAFF. The CDR3 DNA sequence: TGTGCCAGCAGTCCACAGGGAACTGAAGCTTTCTTT.

This chain links TRBV29-1 with TRBJ1-1; tentative D call: TRBD1 (6 bases). From germline, CDR1 is SQVTM and CDR2 ANQGSEA. The V end was cut by 7 bases, the J end by 4 bases, with 19 bases between. The CDR3 is 14 residues long. The CDR3 loop reads CSADKGGEGTEAFF. The CDR3 coding sequence is TGCAGCGCCGACAAGGGGGGCGAGGGCACTGAAGCTTTCTTT.